This T cell receptor beta chain derives from a study of technical replicates of blood from a few donors (dated by TCRdb to about 2017). Between the V and J ends, shortened by 6 bases and 4 bases respectively, the junction contains 15 bases. For CDR1 and CDR2, the germline V gene lists SNHLY and FYNNEI. The CDR3 starts with the cysteine, ends with the phenylalanine, and has 14 residues. Left in the record is the CDR3 DNA by itself, 42 bases read in frame from the first base. Receptor amplification or capture employed the immunoSEQ multiplex PCR assay. The immuneACCESS repertoire file appears here via TCRdb, limited to in-frame rearrangements. These files lack a portion of the clones; in checked studies, under half of the deficit traces to unresolved V genes, and the cause of the others is not known. The sample has tens of thousands of clones on record, around 94% of them singletons. The top ten clonotypes cover under 0.3% of the sample.

Regarding this clone: Its antigen target is currently unknown. Base qualities are not recorded, but no much larger clone differs from it by a single base.

The origin of this receptor is a human donor in good health. The specimen was T cells isolated from PBMCs. The chain uses TRBV2 and TRBJ1-2; no confident D gene assignment can be made. The CDR3 has the sequence CASRDPLGSYGYTF. At the DNA level, the sequence is TGTGCCAGCAGGGACCCTTTGGGGAGCTATGGCTACACCTTC.